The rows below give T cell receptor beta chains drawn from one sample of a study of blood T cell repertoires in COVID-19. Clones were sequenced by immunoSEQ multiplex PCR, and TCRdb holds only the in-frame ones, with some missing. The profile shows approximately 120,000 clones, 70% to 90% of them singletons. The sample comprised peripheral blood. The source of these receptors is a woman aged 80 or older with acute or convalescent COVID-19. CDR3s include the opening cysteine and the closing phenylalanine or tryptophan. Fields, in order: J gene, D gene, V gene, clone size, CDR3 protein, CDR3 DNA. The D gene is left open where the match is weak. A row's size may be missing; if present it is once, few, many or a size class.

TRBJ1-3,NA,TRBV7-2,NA,CASSPGQGWGNTIYF,TGTGCCAGCAGCCCCGGTCAGGGGTGGGGAAACACCATATATTTT
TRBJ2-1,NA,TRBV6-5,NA,CASSYYRTLRDEQFF,TGTGCCAGCAGTTACTACAGAACCTTGAGGGATGAGCAGTTCTTC
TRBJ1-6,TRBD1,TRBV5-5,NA,CASSWDSYSPLHF,TGTGCCAGCAGCTGGGACAGTTACTCACCCCTCCACTTT
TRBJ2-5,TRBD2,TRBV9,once,CASSASPSGRARETQYF,TGTGCCAGCAGCGCCTCACCTAGCGGGAGGGCCAGGGAGACCCAGTACTTC
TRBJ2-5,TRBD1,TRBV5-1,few,CASSHGQGRETQYF,TGCGCCAGCAGCCACGGACAGGGGAGAGAGACCCAGTACTTC
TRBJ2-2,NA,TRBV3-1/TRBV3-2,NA,CASSQVRGRDTGELFF,TGTGCCAGCAGCCAAGTTAGGGGCCGTGACACCGGGGAGCTGTTTTTT
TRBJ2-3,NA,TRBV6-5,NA,CASSFRGTTDTQYF,TGTGCCAGCAGTTTCAGGGGCACGACAGATACGCAGTATTTT
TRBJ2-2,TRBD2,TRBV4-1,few,CASSQVPWGLVDAGELFF,TGCGCCAGCAGCCAAGTTCCATGGGGACTAGTAGACGCCGGGGAGCTGTTTTTT
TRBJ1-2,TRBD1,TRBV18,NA,CASTPTGGRNYGYTF,TGTGCCAGCACTCCTACAGGGGGCCGAAACTATGGCTACACCTTC
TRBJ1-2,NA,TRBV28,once,CASSLSQGYTF,TGTGCCAGCAGTTTATCCCAGGGCTACACCTTC
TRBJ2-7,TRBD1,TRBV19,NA,CASSIGLGDRLPYEQYF,TGTGCCAGTAGTATCGGCTTGGGGGACAGGCTACCCTACGAGCAGTACTTC